These 28 T cell receptor beta chains came from one sample sequenced in a study of blood T cells in healthy people across ages (dated by TCRdb to between 2015 and 2016). The receptor library was made with 5' RACE. Sequencing used an Illumina HiSeq 2500. A second PCR of about 7 to 12 cycles was run with a J-beta primer mix and a sample-barcoded 5' primer. TCRdb passed the public sequencing reads through fastp at Q25 and MiXCR, retaining productive beta sequences. For every CDR3 protein sequence, its rows merge into one entry that carries the most common genes and DNA. The sample table lists some 790,000 distinct CDR3 sequences, around 28% of them with a count of one. Of the sample, approximately 15% falls within the top ten clones. Sample: blood. The receptors were sampled from a woman older than 75 in good health.

This clonotype came up many times. The chain combines TRBV4-1 with TRBJ2-3; a weak D match, TRBD1 (6 bases). Trimming took off 3 bases at V and 2 bases at J, with 15 bases between the two ends. The CDR3 spans 16 residues. CDR1 MGHRA and CDR2 YSYEKL come from the germline V gene. This CDR3 is CASSHAGTSNTDTQYF. CDR3 nucleotide sequence: TGCGCCAGCAGCCATGCCGGGACATCGAACACAGATACGCAGTATTTT.

Many counts were recorded for this clonotype. The chain is built from TRBV7-8 and TRBJ2-6; D might be TRBD2 (7 bases). This CDR3 has 18 amino acids. CDR1 SGHVS and CDR2 FQNEAQ come from the germline V gene. The ends were cut back, 7 bases at V and 2 bases at J, with 21 bases in the middle. The CDR3 DNA is TGTGCCAGCACGGGGGGCAGGGCCCTTACCGCTGGGGCCAACGTCCTGACTTTC. Its protein product is CASTGGRALTAGANVLTF. Full variable domain (outside the CDR3, taken from reference TRBV7-8 and TRBJ2-6): GAGVSQSPRYKVAKRGQDVALRCDPISGHVSLFWYQQALGQGPEFLTYFQNEAQLDKSGLPSDRFFAERPEGSVSTLKIQRTQQEDSAVYLCASTGGRALTAGANVLTFGAGSRLTVL.

This clonotype was seen a few times. A much larger clone lies a single base off, so this may be a read error. The V gene is TRBV4-1, the J gene TRBJ2-1, with a weak D call TRBD2 (6 bases). Germline lookup yields CDR1 MGHRA and CDR2 YSYEKL. The germline V and J ends were trimmed by 0 bases and 2 bases, with 11 bases remaining between them. The CDR3 covers 16 residues. The CDR3 region is CASSQDSGVPYNEQFF. The CDR3 coding sequence is TGCGCCAGCAGCCAAGACTCGGGGGTACCCTACAATGAGCAGTTCTTC.

This clonotype occurred many times. The chain links TRBV29-1 to TRBJ2-3; TRBD2 aligns across 8 bases. With 4 bases clipped from V and 5 bases from J, the junction kept 14 bases outside the gene matches. CDR3 length: 16 amino acids. The germline gives CDR1 SQVTM, CDR2 ANQGSEA. CDR3 region: CSVASLGRGAGDTQYF. The CDR3 DNA follows: TGCAGCGTTGCATCACTCGGGCGGGGGGCTGGAGATACGCAGTATTTT.

This clonotype came up once. The V and J genes are TRBV11-2 and TRBJ1-1, with TRBD1 matching over 10 bases. This CDR3 region has 14 residues. The V and J ends lost 0 bases and 6 bases, in that order; junction bases with no gene match: 1. Germline assignment: CDR1 SGHAT and CDR2 FQNNGV. CDR3 in DNA: TGTGCCAGCAGCTTAGATGACAGGGGGCCTGAAGCTTTCTTT. It yields the protein CASSLDDRGPEAFF.

The rearrangement uses TRBV6-1 and TRBJ2-1, with a possible D match to TRBD1 (6 bases). The J call may be in error: the DNA end matches TRBJ2-7 better. Germline values: CDR1 MNHNS, CDR2 SASEGT. The CDR3 spans 14 residues. CDR3 in amino acids: CATYSQGSYNEQYF. In nucleotides, the CDR3 is TGTGCCACATACTCACAGGGCTCCTACAATGAGCAGTACTTC.

Remarks on this clonotype: Given a much more abundant clone one base away, this may be a read error. This sequence joins TRBV4-2 and TRBJ1-2; unclear D gene. CDR1 LGHNA and CDR2 YNFKEQ come from the germline V gene. The ends were cut back, 2 bases at V and 4 bases at J, with 11 bases in the middle. The CDR3 length is 14 residues. DNA of the CDR3: TGTGCCAGCAGCCAAAAAACGGCCATCTATGGCTACACCTTC. This codes for CASSQKTAIYGYTF.

V usage is TRBV28 and J usage is TRBJ2-7; TRBD2 matches 8 bases. CDR3 size: 13 residues. Unmatched junction bases numbered 4, after V lost 2 bases and J lost 7 bases. The germline CDR1 and CDR2 sequences are MDHEN and SYDVKM. The CDR3 nucleotides read TGTGCCAGCAGTTTACCACCGGGGGGGGAGCAGTACTTC. It yields the protein CASSLPPGGEQYF.

A note on this clonotype: It may be a read error: a sequence one base away is much more abundant. The chain employs TRBV20-1 and TRBJ2-7; D may match TRBD1 or TRBD2 (5 bases each). Trimming removed 3 bases from V and 7 bases from J, with 25 bases in between. The V gene's germline CDR1 is DFQATT and CDR2 SNEGSKA (reference sequence). The CDR3 loop spans 16 amino acids. The CDR3 sequence is CSARGLSGGSYNEQYF. DNA of the CDR3: TGCAGTGCTAGGGGCCTTAGTGGGGGATCCTACAATGAGCAGTACTTC.

This clonotype has just one count. J is TRBJ1-4 and V is TRBV20-1, with 8 bases matching TRBD1. This CDR3 contains 13 residues. V was clipped by 6 bases and J by 7 bases; unmatched bases: 7. Germline V gene sequence: CDR1 DFQATT, CDR2 SNEGSKA (reference sequence). CDR3 region: CSAYRGGGEKLFF. The CDR3, as DNA: TGCAGTGCGTACAGGGGGGGAGGTGAAAAACTGTTTTTT.

This chain joins TRBV20-1 and TRBJ2-2; D remains unclear. The length of the CDR3 is 14 residues. Germline-derived CDR1 and CDR2 are DFQATT and SNEGSKA (reference sequence). Trimming removed 0 bases at V and 4 bases at J, with 9 bases between. The CDR3 DNA sequence: TGCAGTGCTAGAGATCATATGGGCACCGGGGAGCTGTTTTTT. The encoded protein is CSARDHMGTGELFF.

The chain has TRBV12-3 or TRBV12-4 and TRBJ2-3, with 14 bases identical to TRBD2. This CDR3 contains 17 residues. V shed 4 bases, J shed 15 bases, and the junction held 18 bases outside the gene matches. The CDR3 sequence is CASSSRTSGGSTDVQYF. As DNA, the CDR3 is TGTGCCAGCAGTTCGAGGACTAGCGGGGGGAGCACAGATGTGCAATATTTT.

This clonotype was seen only a few times. Being one base from a much bigger clone, this may be a read error. DNA of the CDR3: TGTGCCAGCAGCCAAAGGACTAGCGCGGACTACGGGCAGTACTTC. Translation gives CASSQRTSADYGQYF. V usage is TRBV7-2 and J usage is TRBJ2-7; 9 bases align to TRBD2. Germline V gene lookup returns CDR1 SGHTA and CDR2 FQGNSA. This CDR3 has 15 amino acids.

The V and J genes are TRBV12-3 or TRBV12-4 and TRBJ2-2; 11 positions agree with TRBD1. Germline trimming cut 7 bases from V and 8 bases from J; bases unmatched to any gene: 9. The CDR3 contains 15 residues. The CDR3 coding sequence is TGTGCCAGCACACCGGGACAGGGGGTCTATGGGGAGCTGTTTTTT. Amino acids: CASTPGQGVYGELFF.

This rearrangement joins TRBV28 to TRBJ2-5, with 14 bases that match TRBD2. V was pared by 5 bases and J by 5 bases, with 13 bases of the junction left unmatched. Germline CDR1 MDHEN, CDR2 SYDVKM. The CDR3 length is 18 residues. The CDR3 region has the DNA TGTGCCAGCAGTGCTTCCGGGACTAGCGGGAGTTTTGACGAGACCCAGTACTTC. This codes for CASSASGTSGSFDETQYF.

This clonotype appeared many times. The chain couples TRBV5-1 to TRBJ2-5; either TRBD1 or TRBD2 may supply D (5 bases each). Germline CDR1 reads SGHRS; CDR2 reads YFSETQ. V was shortened by 3 bases and J by 4 bases, with 16 bases between the two germline ends. This CDR3 is 15 amino acids long. The CDR3 DNA follows: TGCGCCAGCAGCTCCCACCACCCTGGGACAGAGACCCAGTACTTC. Its protein product is CASSSHHPGTETQYF.

This clonotype was counted between two and nine times. The chain has TRBV12-3 or TRBV12-4 and TRBJ1-1; D unresolved. V lost 5 bases and J 5 bases, leaving 15 bases between the germline ends. There are 14 residues in the CDR3. CDR3 nucleotides: TGTGCCAGCAGTCCATCGGTCCGAGGGACTGAAGCTTTCTTT. This sequence encodes CASSPSVRGTEAFF.

This sequence joins TRBV28 and TRBJ2-7; weak D call: TRBD1 (6 bases). The germline V gene encodes CDR1 MDHEN and CDR2 SYDVKM. The CDR3 covers 13 residues. V was cut by 3 bases and J by 3 bases, with 9 bases left in between. The CDR3 DNA reads TGTGCCAGCAGTTTGGGGGACAACTACGAGCAGTACTTC. Its protein product is CASSLGDNYEQYF.

This clonotype was observed at least ten times. The V call is TRBV20-1, the J call TRBJ2-5, with 10 bases matching TRBD2. The CDR3 sequence is 17 residues long. Germline V lookup: CDR1 DFQATT, CDR2 SNEGSKA (reference sequence). The junction had 9 bases not matched to a gene; V was cut back by 0 bases and J by 2 bases. The CDR3 nucleotides read TGCAGTGCTAGAGATTATTCTAGCGGGGGTCGTCAAGAGACCCAGTACTTC. Residues: CSARDYSSGGRQETQYF.

A remark on this clonotype: An end of the junction does not agree with germline; a read error may underlie this. The chain combines TRBV12-3 or TRBV12-4 with TRBJ1-4; tentatively, D is TRBD1 (5 bases). This CDR3 has 15 amino acids. The CDR3 here is CASSSGDGGTGKMFF. The CDR3 nucleotides read TGTGCCAGCAGTTCGGGCGACGGGGGTACGGGAAAAATGTTTTTT.

The chain is built from TRBV6-6 and TRBJ2-1; 13 bases are a match to TRBD2. The J call is uncertain, as TRBJ2-7 better fits the DNA end. The length of the CDR3 is 16 residues. The germline V gene has CDR1 MNHNY and CDR2 SVGAGI (reference sequence). This CDR3 reads CASSLLAGGSYTEQYF. The DNA of the CDR3 is TGTGCCAGCAGCCTACTAGCGGGGGGGTCCTACACTGAGCAGTACTTC.

Concerning this clonotype itself: An end of the junction does not agree with germline; a read error may underlie this. This chain uses TRBV10-2 with TRBJ2-3; a weak D match, TRBD1 (5 bases). From germline, CDR1 is WSHSY and CDR2 SAAADI. This CDR3 spans 17 amino acids. CDR3 sequence (DNA): TGCGCCAGCAGTGAGATTTCCAGGGTGGCAGGCACAGATTCGCAGTATTTT. Encoded protein: CASSEISRVAGTDSQYF.

This rearrangement joins TRBV29-1 to TRBJ2-3; the match to TRBD2 covers 10 bases. With 3 bases clipped from V and 0 bases from J, the junction kept 12 bases outside the gene matches. Looked up from germline, CDR1 is SQVTM and CDR2 is ANQGSEA. The CDR3 is 18 residues long. The CDR3 sequence is CSVDMLAGDLSSTDTQYF. In DNA, the CDR3 is TGCAGCGTTGACATGCTAGCGGGGGACCTATCTAGCACAGATACGCAGTATTTT.

The chain employs TRBV15 and TRBJ2-5; TRBD1 matches at 8 bases. The CDR3 covers 15 residues. After removal of 1 base from V and 4 bases from J, the junction contained 5 bases not matched to a gene. Germline CDR1 reads LNHNV; CDR2 reads YYDKDF (reference sequence). The CDR3 DNA reads as TGTGCCACCAGCAGAGGGCAGGGGGCGGGAGAGACCCAGTACTTC. Protein product: CATSRGQGAGETQYF. Filled out from reference TRBV15 and TRBJ2-5, the complete variable domain reads DAMVIQNPRYQVTQFGKPVTLSCSQTLNHNVMYWYQQKSSQAPKLLFHYYDKDFNNEADTPDNFQSRRPNTSFCFLDIRSPGLGDTAMYLCATSRGQGAGETQYFGPGTRLLVL.

This clonotype was observed a handful of times. The chain combines TRBV3-1 with TRBJ2-1; 8 bases are shared with TRBD2. Looked up from germline, CDR1 is LGHDT and CDR2 is YNNKEL (reference sequence). Trimming removed 4 bases from V and 9 bases from J; junction bases left unmatched: 5. This CDR3 is 13 amino acids long. This CDR3 is CASSPTGGLEQFF. The CDR3 DNA reads TGTGCCAGCAGCCCCACGGGGGGGCTTGAGCAGTTCTTC.

Points on this clonotype: With a much larger clone just one base away, this may be a read error. This chain uses TRBV6-2 or TRBV6-3 with TRBJ2-7; D gene unclear. The germline V gene has CDR1 MNHEY and CDR2 SVGEGT. Trimming pared 3 bases from V and 7 bases from J, leaving 10 bases between. This CDR3 is 12 amino acids long. Written as DNA, the CDR3 is TGTGCCAGCAGTTATAATTTCGATGAGCAGTACTTC. Protein sequence: CASSYNFDEQYF.

This clonotype was recorded many times. A much larger clone lies a single base off, so this may be a read error. V usage is TRBV3-1 and J usage is TRBJ2-5, with 8 positions matching TRBD2. CDR1 and CDR2 from the germline V gene are LGHDT and YNNKEL (reference sequence). The CDR3 length is 14 residues. Germline trimming cut 1 base from V and 11 bases from J; bases unmatched to any gene: 9. The CDR3 bases are TGTGCCAGCAGCCAAGGCGGGGGGTACAATGAGCAGTACTTC. Amino acid sequence: CASSQGGGYNEQYF.

CDR3 sequence: CASSQDLVLGGLVGTEAFF. DNA of the CDR3: TGTGCCAGCAGCCAAGATCTTGTGTTAGGGGGGCTAGTCGGCACTGAAGCTTTCTTT. The chain carries TRBV3-1 and TRBJ1-1; possible D gene TRBD1, 6 bases. V lost 0 bases to trimming and J lost 4 bases, with 24 bases between them. CDR3 length equals 19 residues. Germline CDR1 is LGHDT and CDR2 is YNNKEL (reference sequence). Combining the CDR3 with reference TRBV3-1 and TRBJ1-1 gives the whole variable domain DTAVSQTPKYLVTQMGNDKSIKCEQNLGHDTMYWYKQDSKKFLKIMFSYNNKELIINETVPNRFSPKSPDKAHLNLHINSLELGDSAVYFCASSQDLVLGGLVGTEAFFGQGTRLTVV.